Sequencing of this TCR beta chain was carried out in a study of tumor-infiltrating lymphocytes in primary liver carcinoma. This CDR3 has 16 amino acids. From germline, CDR1 is SGHAT and CDR2 FQNNGV. To note about this clonotype: Mismatch with germline at one junction end may stem from a read error.

Using a constant-region primer together with ProtoScript II reverse transcriptase, TCR beta cDNA was made from roughly 500 ng of total RNA. A slightly modified ARM-PCR protocol with three nested multiplex PCR rounds produced these TCR beta libraries. Two initial PCR rounds of about 10 cycles each paired TRBV1-TRBV30 forward primers with a C-beta reverse primer. One entry per CDR3 protein results from TCRdb running MiXCR on the multiplex PCR reads. The sample holds about 180,000 distinct CDR3 sequences, 60% seen once. Germline DNA was also extracted, and blood RNA derived from unsorted whole blood. The chain has TRBV11-2 and TRBJ1-4; D is undetermined. The source of this sequence is a man aged 35 to 55 with primary liver carcinoma and hepatitis B virus infection. Sequenced sample: peripheral blood. The chain's CDR3 is CAGSLSLDNSNEKLFF. DNA for the CDR3: TGTGCCGGCAGCTTATCCTTAGACAACTCCAATGAAAAACTGTTTTTT.